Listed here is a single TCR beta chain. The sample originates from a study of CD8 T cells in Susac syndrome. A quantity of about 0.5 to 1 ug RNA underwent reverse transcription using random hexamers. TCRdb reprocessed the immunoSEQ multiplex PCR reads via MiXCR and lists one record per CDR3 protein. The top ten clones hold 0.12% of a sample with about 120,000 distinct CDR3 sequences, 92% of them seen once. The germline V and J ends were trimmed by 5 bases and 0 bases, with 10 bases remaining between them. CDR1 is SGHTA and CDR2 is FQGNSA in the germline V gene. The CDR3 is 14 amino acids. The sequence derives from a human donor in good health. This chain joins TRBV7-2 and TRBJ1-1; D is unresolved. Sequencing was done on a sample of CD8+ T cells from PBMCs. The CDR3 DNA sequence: TGTGCCAGCAGCACCGAGACGGTGAACACTGAAGCTTTCTTT. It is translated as CASSTETVNTEAFF.